The present entry profiles one T cell receptor beta chain with its context. Time point noted: patch test 3, about 24 weeks after DPC sensitization. The treatment: therapeutic diphenylcyclopropenone sensitization with weekly scalp DPC. This sample is part of a study of human T cells and chemical hapten exposure. Whole-study context: Scalp application of diphenylcyclopropenone was performed weekly in patients across the entire roughly 22-week study. Largely, small differences in pooled library volume made per-sample TCR yields vary.

TCRdb ran MiXCR on the RACE reads and lists one entry per CDR3 protein. The table has about 90,000 distinct CDR3 sequences, roughly a tenth seen once. The CDR3 totals 17 residues. V lost 0 bases and J lost 2; bases outside the gene matches: 8. Germline V gene lookup returns CDR1 SGHVS and CDR2 FNYEAQ. The TCR was taken from a woman in her 30s with alopecia areata. Some clones in this sample may be carry-over from other donors' samples. V and J are TRBV7-6 and TRBJ2-3; TRBD2 matches at 7 bases. This specimen was whole blood, taken in connection with sensitization to the hapten diphenylcyclopropenone (DPC). CDR3 in amino acids: CASSLAPTSTFTDTQYF. Written as DNA, the CDR3 is TGTGCCAGCAGCTTAGCCCCGACTAGCACCTTCACAGATACGCAGTATTTT.